These 18 T cell receptor beta chains were sequenced from one sample in a study of cytomegalovirus exposure and HLA in healthy donors. Both 60 Vbeta primers and 13 Jbeta primers went into the PCR. The repertoire was sequenced with immunoSEQ multiplex PCR; TCRdb's copy has only in-frame clones and lacks some. This table holds around 120,000 clones. The source material was PBMCs. These receptors were taken from a man younger than 35 in good health and CMV-seronegative.

The chain couples TRBV5-1 to TRBJ1-2; TRBD1 aligns across 9 bases. The length of the CDR3 is 14 residues. J gave up 11 bases and V 5 bases, and 13 bases lay outside the gene matches. The germline V gene encodes CDR1 SGHRS and CDR2 YFSETQ. The chain's CDR3 is CASRRSFDGQGYTF. In DNA form, the CDR3 reads TGCGCCAGCAGGCGGTCATTTGATGGACAGGGGTACACCTTC.

This chain connects TRBV27 to TRBJ1-2; D is uncertain. The V end was cut by 0 bases, the J end by 2 bases, with 13 bases between. Germline V gene data show CDR1 as MNHEY and CDR2 as SMNVEV (reference sequence). This CDR3 is built from 16 residues. CDR3 residues: CASSLSVSGRNYGYTF. CDR3 nucleotide sequence: TGTGCCAGCAGTTTATCGGTTAGCGGACGCAACTATGGCTACACCTTC.

The V call is TRBV25-1, the J call TRBJ2-5; D is ambiguous. In germline, CDR1 is MGHDK, CDR2 SYGVNS. The V end was cut by 4 bases, the J end by 5 bases, with 5 bases between. The CDR3 sequence is 11 residues long. CDR3 nucleotides: TGTGCCAGCAGTGCGTTGGAGACCCAGTACTTC. Its protein product is CASSALETQYF.

This chain joins TRBV6-1 and TRBJ2-2, with 8 bases identical to TRBD1. The V gene's germline CDR1 is MNHNS and CDR2 SASEGT. J gave up 1 base and V 3 bases, and 10 bases lay outside the gene matches. The CDR3 consists of 18 residues. CDR3 coding DNA: TGTGCCAGCAGTGATATACCCGGAGGGACAGGGAACACCGGGGAGCTGTTTTTT. As protein: CASSDIPGGTGNTGELFF.

This rearrangement joins TRBV4-1 to TRBJ2-5, with 8 bases that match TRBD1. With the DNA end fitting TRBJ2-7 better, the J assignment may be wrong. This CDR3 has 14 amino acids. Germline V gene lookup returns CDR1 MGHRA and CDR2 YSYEKL. The CDR3 region is CASSSDRGSREQYF. The CDR3 bases are TGCGCCAGCAGTTCCGACAGGGGCTCCCGCGAGCAGTACTTC.

The chain carries TRBV7-9 and TRBJ2-7; D may be TRBD1 (6 bases). With 8 bases removed from V and 4 bases from J, the gap between germline ends came to 15 bases. This CDR3 is 13 amino acids long. CDR1 is SEHNR and CDR2 is FQNEAQ in the germline V gene (reference sequence). CDR3 in DNA: TGTGCCAGCCGAACAGGGTACAGTTACGAGCAGTACTTC. Amino acids: CASRTGYSYEQYF.

In nucleotides, the CDR3 is TGCGCCAGCAGCCTAGACGGGGGGAATGAGCAGTTCTTC. This translates into CASSLDGGNEQFF. The chain employs TRBV5-1 and TRBJ2-1; 7 bases match TRBD2. V dropped 4 bases and J dropped 7; count of bases not matched to a gene: 5. CDR3 length: 13 amino acids. Per the germline V gene, CDR1 is SGHRS and CDR2 is YFSETQ.

The V call is TRBV19, the J call TRBJ1-5, with D maybe TRBD1 (5 bases). The CDR3 sequence is 14 residues long. The V gene lost 2 bases and the J gene lost 3 bases, with 8 bases spanning the gap. Looked up from germline, CDR1 is LNHDA and CDR2 is SQIVND (reference sequence). The CDR3 protein is CASSIRGFNQPQHF. CDR3 DNA: TGTGCCAGTAGTATACGGGGGTTCAATCAGCCCCAGCATTTT.

V gene TRBV6-5 combines with J gene TRBJ1-2, with D possibly being TRBD1 (6 bases). V was cut by 6 bases and J by 5 bases, with 10 bases left in between. Germline V gene sequence: CDR1 MNHEY, CDR2 SVGAGI. The CDR3 is 12 residues long. The DNA of the CDR3 is TGTGCCAGCAGCGGCCAGGGGTATGGCTACACCTTC. It codes for CASSGQGYGYTF.

V gene TRBV18 combines with J gene TRBJ2-1; the D gene is possibly TRBD2 (5 bases). CDR1 KGHSH and CDR2 LQKENI come from the germline V gene. The CDR3 contains 15 residues. The V gene lost 0 bases and the J gene lost 6 bases, with 12 bases spanning the gap. The CDR3 reads CASSPPGVLANEQFF. CDR3 sequence (DNA): TGTGCCAGCTCACCACCCGGGGTCCTCGCCAATGAGCAGTTCTTC. Combining the CDR3 with reference TRBV18 and TRBJ2-1 gives the whole variable domain NAGVMQNPRHLVRRRGQEARLRCSPMKGHSHVYWYRQLPEEGLKFMVYLQKENIIDESGMPKERFSAEFPKEGPSILRIQQVVRGDSAAYFCASSPPGVLANEQFFGPGTRLTVL.

The chain carries TRBV6-5 and TRBJ1-3; 10 bases align to TRBD1. Germline V gives CDR1 MNHEY, CDR2 SVGAGI. V lost 8 bases to trimming and J lost 3 bases; unmatched junction nucleotides: 4. This CDR3 comprises 14 residues. CDR3 sequence reads: CASGDRGGGNTIYF. The CDR3 nucleotides are TGTGCCAGCGGGGACAGGGGAGGTGGAAACACCATATATTTT.

The rearrangement links TRBV7-2 to TRBJ1-1; a possible D gene is TRBD1 (6 bases). Looked up from germline, CDR1 is SGHTA and CDR2 is FQGNSA. Trimming cost V 8 bases and J 0 bases, with 16 bases left between them. The CDR3 extends over 15 amino acids. CDR3 residues: CASVKGGAMNTEAFF. The CDR3 DNA reads as TGTGCCAGCGTTAAAGGGGGGGCTATGAACACTGAAGCTTTCTTT.

This chain connects TRBV7-8 to TRBJ1-4; D unresolved. This CDR3 is 12 amino acids long. CDR1 is SGHVS and CDR2 is FQNEAQ in the germline V gene. Trimming stripped 4 bases from V and 7 bases from J, with 7 bases between. The CDR3 nucleotides read TGTGCCAGCAGCTCTGGTAGTGAAAAACTGTTTTTT. Its protein product is CASSSGSEKLFF.

V usage is TRBV7-9 and J usage is TRBJ2-1; D is possibly TRBD2 (7 bases). Trimming took off 3 bases at V and 11 bases at J, with 14 bases between the two ends. Germline V gives CDR1 SEHNR, CDR2 FQNEAQ (reference sequence). This CDR3 has 13 residues. The CDR3 protein is CASSLGGLMKQFF. CDR3 coding DNA: TGTGCCAGCAGCTTGGGGGGGCTAATGAAGCAGTTCTTC.

The chain links TRBV7-3 to TRBJ2-1; no firm D call. Trimming took off 4 bases at V and 6 bases at J, with 10 bases between the two ends. The CDR3 length is 13 residues. In germline, CDR1 is SGHTA, CDR2 FQGTGA. The CDR3 region is CASSSPVSNEQFF. CDR3 in DNA: TGTGCCAGCAGCTCTCCCGTGTCCAATGAGCAGTTCTTC.

The chain couples TRBV14 to TRBJ2-7, with TRBD1 matching 7 bases. Germline V gene lookup returns CDR1 SGHDN and CDR2 FVKESK. V shed 5 bases, J shed 4 bases, and the junction held 8 bases outside the gene matches. The length of the CDR3 is 14 residues. This chain's CDR3 is CASSVWTGRYEQYF. The CDR3 coding sequence is TGTGCCAGCAGCGTTTGGACAGGTAGATACGAGCAGTACTTC.

This chain links TRBV7-9 with TRBJ2-7; TRBD2 matches 12 bases. Germline V lookup: CDR1 SEHNR, CDR2 FQNEAQ (reference sequence). This CDR3 spans 16 amino acids. The junction had 0 bases not matched to a gene; V was cut back by 0 bases and J by 0 bases. CDR3 sequence (DNA): TGTGCCAGCAGCTTAGCGACTAGCGGGAGCTCCTACGAGCAGTACTTC. Translation: CASSLATSGSSYEQYF.

The chain has TRBV2 and TRBJ2-5; 7 nucleotides match TRBD1. V trimming: 4 bases; J trimming: 1 base; junction bases outside the gene matches: 3. This CDR3 comprises 14 residues. Per the germline V gene, CDR1 is SNHLY and CDR2 is FYNNEI. CDR3 bases: TGTGCCAGCAGTGGGGGACAGACCCAAGAGACCCAGTACTTC. Translating it yields CASSGGQTQETQYF.